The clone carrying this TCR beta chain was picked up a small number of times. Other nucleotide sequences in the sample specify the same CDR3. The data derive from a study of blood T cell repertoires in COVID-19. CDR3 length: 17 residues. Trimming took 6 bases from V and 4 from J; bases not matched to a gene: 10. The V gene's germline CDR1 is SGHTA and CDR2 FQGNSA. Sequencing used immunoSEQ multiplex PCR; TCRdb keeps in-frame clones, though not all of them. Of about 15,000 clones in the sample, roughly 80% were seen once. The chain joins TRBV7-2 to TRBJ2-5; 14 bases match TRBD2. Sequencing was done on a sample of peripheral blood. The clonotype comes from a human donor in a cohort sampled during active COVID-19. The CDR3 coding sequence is TGTGCCAGCAGTTTGACTAGCGGGGGGGCGGGGCGAGAGACCCAGTACTTC. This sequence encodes CASSLTSGGAGRETQYF.